This TCR beta chain derives from a study of blood T cell repertoires in COVID-19. Overall study: The United States, Italy and Spain supplied acute and convalescent COVID-19 samples. The analysed material was cDNA or gDNA that came from T cells, B-cell-depleted T cells, or PBMCs.

In the original analysis: Amplified reference gene primers provided the basis for estimating nucleated cell counts. Profiling relied on immunoSEQ multiplex PCR, and the TCRdb table lists in-frame clones only, not all of them. That table furnishes V, J and clone size, whereas the DNA furnished D and trimming. The top ten hold about 1% of the sample, which has 240,000 or so clones, 85% to 90% seen once. Germline-derived CDR1 and CDR2 are LNHDA and SQIVND (reference sequence). V shed 7 bases, J shed 1 base, and the junction held 7 bases outside the gene matches. This CDR3 spans 15 amino acids. The rearrangement links TRBV19 to TRBJ1-1, with 9 bases aligning to TRBD1. The sequenced material came from peripheral blood. This clonotype was sampled from a middle-aged woman who had recovered from COVID-19. The CDR3 spells CASTDGGQGNTEAFF. The CDR3 nucleotides read TGTGCCAGTACCGATGGGGGACAGGGGAACACTGAAGCTTTCTTT.